A single sample gave rise to the 10 T cell receptor beta chains below, sequenced in a study of OX40 agonist ivuxolimab in advanced cancers. TCRdb's copy holds only in-frame clones and misses some; the assay was immunoSEQ multiplex PCR. The sample contains some 21,000 clones, about 89% of which appear only once. The specimen comprised CD4+ or CD8+ T cells sorted from blood, sampled in a trial of the OX40 agonist ivuxolimab. These receptors all stem from an adult with an advanced solid tumor such as melanoma, head and neck, liver or kidney cancer.

The CDR3 region is CASRDPRSSNQPQHF. CDR3 DNA sequence: TGTGCCAGCAGAGACCCACGGAGTAGCAATCAGCCCCAGCATTTT. The chain couples TRBV2 to TRBJ1-5; D ambiguous. Germline V gives CDR1 SNHLY, CDR2 FYNNEI. V dropped 6 bases and J dropped 0 bases, with 12 bases sitting between them. The CDR3 extends over 15 amino acids.

The rearrangement uses TRBV7-9 and TRBJ2-7; 8 nucleotides agree with TRBD2. Looked up from germline, CDR1 is SEHNR and CDR2 is FQNEAQ (reference sequence). The CDR3 runs 13 residues. V dropped 5 bases and J dropped 3; count of bases not matched to a gene: 3. The CDR3 spells CASSRSGVYEQYF. The CDR3 bases are TGTGCCAGCAGCCGTAGCGGGGTCTACGAGCAGTACTTC.

The count of this clone is one. The chain joins TRBV23-1 to TRBJ1-5; perhaps TRBD1 as D (6 bases). TRBV23-1 is sorted into the ORF group, with uncertain function. The CDR3 extends over 18 amino acids. Deletions cut 5 bases from V and 0 bases from J, with 20 bases between. The CDR3 loop is CASSNIVQGNYSNQPQHF. CDR3 bases: TGCGCCAGCAGTAACATCGTACAGGGAAATTATAGCAATCAGCCCCAGCATTTT.

V usage is TRBV9 and J usage is TRBJ2-7; 11 nucleotides align to TRBD2. Germline values: CDR1 SGDLS, CDR2 YYNGEE. V gave up 0 bases and J gave up 3 bases; unmatched junction bases: 8. The CDR3 spans 17 residues. The CDR3 DNA reads TGTGCCAGCAGCGTAGAAGGTGGGACTAGCGGAAACTACGAGCAGTACTTC. This codes for CASSVEGGTSGNYEQYF.

V and J are TRBV7-9 and TRBJ1-1, with 8 bases matching TRBD1. V gave up 5 bases and J gave up 8 bases; unmatched junction bases: 10. In germline, CDR1 is SEHNR, CDR2 FQNEAQ (reference sequence). This CDR3 has 14 residues. CDR3 DNA sequence: TGTGCCAGCAGCCCCCGGACGGGACAGGCCGAAGCTTTCTTT. Its protein product is CASSPRTGQAEAFF.

The CDR3 protein is CASSYGTGGVQPQHF. Here the CDR3 DNA reads TGTGCCAGCAGCTACGGGACAGGGGGAGTTCAGCCCCAGCATTTT. The chain uses TRBV7-9 and TRBJ1-5; 11 bases are shared with TRBD1. Germline V CDR1 and CDR2: SEHNR, FQNEAQ (reference sequence). This CDR3 spans 15 amino acids. V dropped 4 bases and J dropped 6; count of bases not matched to a gene: 5. Full variable domain (outside the CDR3, taken from reference TRBV7-9 and TRBJ1-5): DTGVSQNPRHKITKRGQNVTFRCDPISEHNRLYWYRQTLGQGPEFLTYFQNEAQLEKSRLLSDRFSAERPKGSFSTLEIQRTEQGDSAMYLCASSYGTGGVQPQHFGDGTRLSIL.

This chain joins TRBV29-1 and TRBJ1-2; D ambiguous. Trimming left V 7 bases short and J 9 bases short, with 12 bases between. CDR1 is SQVTM and CDR2 is ANQGSEA in the germline V gene. The CDR3 contains 10 residues. In DNA form, the CDR3 reads TGCAGCGCATTATGGACTAGCTACACCTTC. It specifies CSALWTSYTF.

The chain couples TRBV27 to TRBJ2-3; 12 nucleotides line up with TRBD2. The CDR3 has 16 residues. J lost 13 bases, V lost 7 bases, and 18 bases had no gene match. The germline CDR1 and CDR2 sequences are MNHEY and SMNVEV (reference sequence). The DNA of the CDR3 is TGTGCCAGCACCACCCCCCGCCCGACTAGCGGGAGCCCCGAGTATTTT. It yields the protein CASTTPRPTSGSPEYF.

The V and J genes are TRBV11-3 and TRBJ2-1; possibly TRBD1 or TRBD2 for D (5 bases each). This CDR3 is built from 16 residues. Looked up from germline, CDR1 is SGHNT and CDR2 is YENEEA. V lost 0 bases and J lost 5, with 14 bases in between. CDR3 nucleotide sequence: TGTGCCAGCAGCTTAGATCCGAGTGGGGGTGACAATGAGCAGTTCTTC. Translation: CASSLDPSGGDNEQFF.

The CDR3 region is CASNSLGGLNEKLFF. The CDR3 region has the DNA TGTGCCAGCAATTCATTAGGGGGCCTTAATGAAAAACTGTTTTTT. The chain couples TRBV28 to TRBJ1-4; TRBD1 matches 7 bases. This CDR3 is 15 amino acids long. J was trimmed by 4 bases and V by 7 bases; bases with no gene match: 9. Germline CDR1 is MDHEN and CDR2 is SYDVKM.